This entry describes one T cell receptor (beta chain). The target antigen is unknown. The data belong to a study of blood T cells in healthy people across ages. General study results and limits: Conclusively comparing naive with antigen-experienced cells was impossible with unsorted PBMCs. The long-lived group displayed more naive CD4+ cells, plus higher diversity, than the aged donors did.

A second PCR, run for about 6 to 12 cycles, used a sample-barcoded 5' primer plus a J-beta primer mix. The study obtained at least 2.5 million CDR3-containing paired-end reads from every sample. Using its own MiXCR run on the 5' RACE reads, TCRdb lists one record per CDR3 protein. The table has around 710,000 distinct CDR3 sequences, around 40% seen once. Sample: blood. This sequence originates from an older woman in good health.

The CDR3 coding sequence is TGTGCCAGCAGTCGACAGGGTTCATACGAGCAGTTCTTC. It is translated as CASSRQGSYEQFF. V and J are TRBV28 and TRBJ2-1, with 7 bases identical to TRBD1. V lost 5 bases to trimming and J lost 10 bases; unmatched junction nucleotides: 8. The CDR3 has 13 residues. Germline CDR1 reads MDHEN; CDR2 reads SYDVKM.